The 19 T cell receptor beta chains below all came from one sample that was sequenced in a study of shared clonotypes between healthy human individuals. Measured with immunoSEQ multiplex PCR; TCRdb has only the in-frame clones, and not every one. The sample lists under 1,900,000 clones; approximately 98.5% were seen once. The sequencing input was naive CD4+ T cells sorted from blood. As to subset: CD45RA+ positively selected. These receptors were taken from a man in his thirties or forties in good health.

The chain is built from TRBV7-6 and TRBJ1-2; possibly TRBD1 for D (6 bases). CDR3 length: 16 residues. Trimming pared 10 bases from V and 2 bases from J, leaving 23 bases between. Germline V gives CDR1 SGHVS, CDR2 FNYEAQ. The CDR3 DNA reads TGTGCCATATCCGAGCTCGCCAAAACAGGGAACTATGGCTACACCTTC. Protein product: CAISELAKTGNYGYTF.

V is TRBV15 and J is TRBJ2-3; D call uncertain. CDR1 is LNHNV and CDR2 is YYDKDF in the germline V gene (reference sequence). CDR3 length: 13 amino acids. Deletions cut 1 base from V and 4 bases from J, with 6 bases between. The CDR3 protein is CATSRVRADTQYF. The CDR3 DNA is TGTGCCACCAGCAGAGTTCGGGCAGATACGCAGTATTTT.

Notes on this clone: This sample includes further DNA sequences coding for the same CDR3. The chain recombines TRBV9 with TRBJ2-3, with 7 bases identical to TRBD2. The ends lost 0 bases at V and 5 bases at J; junction bases unmatched: 3. The CDR3 contains 14 residues. Germline CDR1 and CDR2: SGDLS and YYNGEE. In DNA, the CDR3 is TGTGCCAGCAGCGTAGTGGCTAGCGGAGATACGCAGTATTTT. It translates to CASSVVASGDTQYF.

V and J are TRBV11-2 and TRBJ1-5; TRBD1 agrees at 8 bases. The CDR3 extends over 16 amino acids. Per germline, CDR1 SGHAT and CDR2 FQNNGV. V was pared by 0 bases and J by 5 bases, with 6 bases of the junction left unmatched. The CDR3 region is CASSLEGRGPYQPQHF. CDR3 nucleotide sequence: TGTGCCAGCAGCTTAGAGGGCAGGGGGCCGTATCAGCCCCAGCATTTT.

A note on this clone: This CDR3 is also generated by other DNA sequences in the sample. The V gene is TRBV10-3, the J gene TRBJ2-2; the match to TRBD2 covers 7 bases. Trimming cost V 0 bases and J 5 bases; bases outside gene matches: 6. This CDR3 comprises 16 residues. The V gene's germline CDR1 is ENHRY and CDR2 SYGVKD. The chain's CDR3 is CAISESEGRGTGELFF. In DNA, the CDR3 is TGTGCCATCAGTGAGTCGGAGGGGAGGGGAACCGGGGAGCTGTTTTTT.

The V and J genes are TRBV11-3 and TRBJ1-5; D call uncertain. V lost 1 base and J 5 bases, leaving 6 bases between the germline ends. Germline values: CDR1 SGHNT, CDR2 YENEEA. The CDR3 has 13 residues. The DNA of the CDR3 is TGTGCCAGCAGCTTAGCGCCAGATCAGCCCCAGCATTTT. Translating it yields CASSLAPDQPQHF. Variable domain in full (rest from reference TRBV11-3 and TRBJ1-5): EAGVVQSPRYKIIEKKQPVAFWCNPISGHNTLYWYLQNLGQGPELLIRYENEEAVDDSQLPKDRFSAERLKGVDSTLKIQPAELGDSAVYLCASSLAPDQPQHFGDGTRLSIL.

The rearrangement uses TRBV7-2 and TRBJ1-5; D is possibly TRBD1 (5 bases). Trimming removed 2 bases at V and 7 bases at J, with 12 bases between. Germline V gene lookup returns CDR1 SGHTA and CDR2 FQGNSA. The CDR3 length is 14 residues. Here the CDR3 reads CASSLTGVEQPQHF. For the CDR3, the DNA is TGTGCCAGCAGCTTAACAGGAGTGGAACAGCCCCAGCATTTT.

The V gene is TRBV7-8, the J gene TRBJ1-1, with D uncertain. The germline CDR1 and CDR2 sequences are SGHVS and FQNEAQ. V lost 5 bases to trimming and J lost 4 bases, with 5 bases between them. This CDR3 is built from 11 residues. The CDR3 nucleotides are TGTGCCAGCAGCCGCCTCACTGAAGCTTTCTTT. This codes for CASSRLTEAFF.

The chain employs TRBV5-5 and TRBJ1-4, with no clear D. Germline values: CDR1 SGHKS, CDR2 YYEKEE (reference sequence). The V end was cut by 4 bases, the J end by 5 bases, with 12 bases between. This CDR3 spans 14 amino acids. CDR3 DNA: TGTGCCAGCAGCACAGACCCGGGCAATGAAAAACTGTTTTTT. Amino acids: CASSTDPGNEKLFF. The full variable domain, in which reference TRBV5-5 and TRBJ1-4 provide the parts outside the CDR3, is DAGVTQSPTHLIKTRGQQVTLRCSPISGHKSVSWYQQVLGQGPQFIFQYYEKEERGRGNFPDRFSARQFPNYSSELNVNALLLGDSALYLCASSTDPGNEKLFFGSGTQLSVL.

V is TRBV6-5 and J is TRBJ2-1; 8 bases are a match to TRBD2. This CDR3 region has 14 residues. Germline values: CDR1 MNHEY, CDR2 SVGAGI. The trim removed 4 bases at V and 10 bases at J, leaving 9 bases unmatched. The CDR3 spells CASSSGLVKVEQFF. The CDR3 nucleotides read TGTGCCAGCAGTTCGGGACTAGTAAAGGTGGAGCAGTTCTTC.

This sequence joins TRBV5-1 and TRBJ2-1; 9 bases match TRBD1. There are 16 residues in the CDR3. Per germline, CDR1 SGHRS and CDR2 YFSETQ. Losses at the gene ends were 1 base for V and 7 bases for J; bases not matched to a gene: 9. CDR3 sequence reads: CASSLLSGQGNNEQFF. The DNA of the CDR3 is TGCGCCAGCAGCTTGTTGTCGGGACAGGGTAATAATGAGCAGTTCTTC.

The genes are TRBV30 and TRBJ1-1, with TRBD1 matching over 10 bases. Trimming cost V 5 bases and J 3 bases; bases outside gene matches: 6. Germline assignment: CDR1 GTSNPN and CDR2 SVGIG (reference sequence). This CDR3 has 14 residues. This CDR3 is CAWGTGALYTEAFF. The CDR3 DNA is TGTGCCTGGGGGACAGGGGCCTTGTACACTGAAGCTTTCTTT.

V and J are TRBV5-6 and TRBJ2-5; D is perhaps TRBD2 (6 bases). Trimming cost V 1 base and J 0 bases, with 13 bases left between them. CDR3 size: 16 residues. From germline, CDR1 is SGHDT and CDR2 YYEEEE. This chain's CDR3 is CASSLLLSGDQETQYF. The CDR3 nucleotides are TGTGCCAGCAGCTTGTTGCTGTCGGGGGACCAAGAGACCCAGTACTTC.

The genes are TRBV2 and TRBJ2-7; no clear D. CDR1 SNHLY and CDR2 FYNNEI come from the germline V gene. This CDR3 is 13 amino acids long. V was clipped by 7 bases and J by 0 bases, with 10 bases between them. DNA of the CDR3: TGTGCCAGCACCGGTGGGCTCTCCTACGAGCAGTACTTC. It specifies CASTGGLSYEQYF.

The chain carries TRBV6-5 and TRBJ1-2, with D unclear. Germline CDR1 reads MNHEY; CDR2 reads SVGAGI. V gave up 6 bases and J gave up 4 bases, with 12 bases separating them. CDR3 length: 13 amino acids. CDR3: CASSPLSAYGYTF. In nucleotides, the CDR3 is TGTGCCAGCAGCCCCCTTTCTGCCTATGGCTACACCTTC.

This sequence joins TRBV10-1 and TRBJ2-1; 8 bases map to TRBD2. Trimming cost V 6 bases and J 6 bases; bases outside gene matches: 7. Germline loops: CDR1 WNHNN, CDR2 SYGVQD (reference sequence). The CDR3 spans 14 residues. The CDR3 DNA follows: TGCGCCAGCAGCCCTCGGGCGGGGGGCAATGAGCAGTTCTTC. Encoded protein: CASSPRAGGNEQFF.

The chain uses TRBV27 and TRBJ1-1; D not resolved. Trimming took 5 bases from V and 1 from J, leaving 11 bases between them. This CDR3 is 14 amino acids long. Per the germline V gene, CDR1 is MNHEY and CDR2 is SMNVEV (reference sequence). DNA of the CDR3: TGTGCCAGCAGTGCAATCGGGCGGAACACTGAAGCTTTCTTT. This encodes CASSAIGRNTEAFF.

The genes are TRBV19 and TRBJ2-2; D is undetermined. Between the trimmed V and J ends, which lost 1 base and 0 bases, there was a span of 9 bases. From germline, CDR1 is LNHDA and CDR2 SQIVND (reference sequence). The CDR3 sequence is 16 residues long. The CDR3 region has the DNA TGTGCCAGTAGTATAGCCCGGATTTCGAACACCGGGGAGCTGTTTTTT. Amino acids: CASSIARISNTGELFF.

CDR3 in DNA: TGCGCCAGCAGCCCCGTCGGACTCCTGAGCTCCTACAATGAGCAGTTCTTC. Protein: CASSPVGLLSSYNEQFF. The genes are TRBV4-1 and TRBJ2-1; tentative D call: TRBD2 (5 bases). This CDR3 region has 17 residues. In germline, CDR1 is MGHRA, CDR2 YSYEKL. The V end was cut by 4 bases, the J end by 0 bases, with 16 bases between.